This passage covers 25 T cell receptor beta chains from one sample sequenced in a study of shared clonotypes between healthy human individuals. This table comes from immunoSEQ multiplex PCR, and its TCRdb copy is limited to in-frame clones, with some not included. In the table there are about 2 million clones, 85% to 95% of which are singletons. The specimen sequenced was naive CD4+ T cells sorted from blood. Subset in this sample: CD45RA+ positively selected. The receptor source for this set is a man aged 18 to 29 in good health.

In this sample, this clone turned up once. This chain connects TRBV18 to TRBJ2-4; D may be TRBD1 or TRBD2 (5 bases each). V lost 3 bases to trimming and J lost 2 bases, with 20 bases between them. Per germline, CDR1 KGHSH and CDR2 LQKENI. The CDR3 contains 18 residues. Written as DNA, the CDR3 is TGTGCCAGCTCACCCTTAATAAATCGGGACGGCTCCAAAAACATTCAGTACTTC. Its translation is CASSPLINRDGSKNIQYF.

V and J are TRBV4-3 and TRBJ2-2, with D tentatively TRBD1 (5 bases). The CDR3 length is 14 residues. Trimming cost V 4 bases and J 5 bases, with 11 bases left between them. Germline CDR1 is LGHNA and CDR2 is YSLEER. The CDR3 bases are TGCGCCAGCAGCCCGGCAGGGCGAACCGGGGAGCTGTTTTTT. This gives the protein CASSPAGRTGELFF.

The CDR3 DNA is TGTGCCAGCAGCTTGGTTCTAGCGGGACTGAATGAGCAGTTCTTC. This sequence encodes CASSLVLAGLNEQFF. V usage is TRBV5-4 and J usage is TRBJ2-1, with 9 bases lining up with TRBD2. CDR3 length: 15 amino acids. V lost 0 bases to trimming and J lost 7 bases; unmatched junction nucleotides: 5. The germline gives CDR1 SGHNT, CDR2 YYREEE (reference sequence). Looking up the rest from reference TRBV5-4 and TRBJ2-1 gives the full variable domain: ETGVTQSPTHLIKTRGQQVTLRCSSQSGHNTVSWYQQALGQGPQFIFQYYREEENGRGNFPPRFSGLQFPNYSSELNVNALELDDSALYLCASSLVLAGLNEQFFGPGTRLTVL.

This chain links TRBV5-1 with TRBJ2-4, with TRBD1 identical over 7 bases. V dropped 4 bases and J dropped 2; count of bases not matched to a gene: 6. This CDR3 region has 15 residues. Looked up from germline, CDR1 is SGHRS and CDR2 is YFSETQ. As DNA, the CDR3 is TGCGCCAGCAGCCCGGGACAGCAAACCAAAAACATTCAGTACTTC. Protein sequence: CASSPGQQTKNIQYF.

The chain carries TRBV29-1 and TRBJ2-3, with 8 bases that match TRBD2. The CDR3 is made up of 15 amino acids. In germline, CDR1 is SQVTM, CDR2 ANQGSEA. Germline trimming cut 6 bases from V and 0 bases from J; bases unmatched to any gene: 8. DNA of the CDR3: TGCAGCGTGGCCCTCGGACTAGCTAGCACAGATACGCAGTATTTT. Amino acid sequence: CSVALGLASTDTQYF.

This clone was seen just once. The chain employs TRBV7-9 and TRBJ1-1, with D maybe TRBD1 (5 bases). CDR3 length: 16 residues. Trimming took off 3 bases at V and 1 base at J, with 15 bases between the two ends. Germline loops: CDR1 SEHNR, CDR2 FQNEAQ (reference sequence). The DNA of the CDR3 is TGTGCCAGCAGCTTCGGCTTCGGGAGGGGGAACACTGAAGCTTTCTTT. This sequence encodes CASSFGFGRGNTEAFF.

The V and J genes are TRBV7-9 and TRBJ2-5, with D hard to call. The CDR3 spans 13 residues. From germline, CDR1 is SEHNR and CDR2 FQNEAQ (reference sequence). The V and J ends lost 1 base and 7 bases respectively, with 10 bases between them. The CDR3 coding sequence is TGTGCCAGCAGCTTAGAGGTCCTTGGGACCCAGTACTTC. Translating it yields CASSLEVLGTQYF.

This rearrangement joins TRBV15 to TRBJ1-2; TRBD1 might be the D (5 bases). The CDR3 is 18 amino acids. Deletions cut 0 bases from V and 5 bases from J, with 22 bases between. CDR1 LNHNV and CDR2 YYDKDF come from the germline V gene (reference sequence). The CDR3 protein is CATSRDRAGSTTTYGYTF. The CDR3 region has the DNA TGTGCCACCAGCAGAGATCGTGCAGGGTCGACAACGACATATGGCTACACCTTC. The full variable domain, in which reference TRBV15 and TRBJ1-2 provide the parts outside the CDR3, is DAMVIQNPRYQVTQFGKPVTLSCSQTLNHNVMYWYQQKSSQAPKLLFHYYDKDFNNEADTPDNFQSRRPNTSFCFLDIRSPGLGDTAMYLCATSRDRAGSTTTYGYTFGSGTRLTVV.

The chain is built from TRBV30 and TRBJ1-6; no firm D call. The V end lost 0 bases, the J end lost 7 bases, and 13 bases lay between the germline ends. This CDR3 is 15 amino acids long. Germline assignment: CDR1 GTSNPN and CDR2 SVGIG (reference sequence). The CDR3 DNA follows: TGTGCCTGGAGTGTAATCCGGGCTATCAATTCACCCCTCCACTTT. It encodes CAWSVIRAINSPLHF.

The chain has TRBV28 and TRBJ2-7; maybe TRBD2 (6 bases). Germline CDR1 and CDR2: MDHEN and SYDVKM. With 2 bases removed from V and 6 bases from J, the gap between germline ends came to 11 bases. The length of the CDR3 is 13 residues. CDR3 in DNA: TGTGCCAGCAGTTTACACGGGAGCTTCGAGCAGTACTTC. Translated, it gives CASSLHGSFEQYF.

The genes are TRBV9 and TRBJ2-2; TRBD2 might be the D (5 bases). In germline, CDR1 is SGDLS, CDR2 YYNGEE. The CDR3 is made up of 17 amino acids. The germline V and J ends were trimmed by 0 bases and 6 bases, with 18 bases remaining between them. DNA for the CDR3: TGTGCCAGCAGCGTAGTCCCCCCGATGCTCGGGGCCGGGGAGCTGTTTTTT. It yields the protein CASSVVPPMLGAGELFF.

V is TRBV27 and J is TRBJ2-7; maybe TRBD2 (5 bases). Deletions cut 2 bases from V and 0 bases from J, with 8 bases between. CDR3 length: 14 amino acids. Per the germline V gene, CDR1 is MNHEY and CDR2 is SMNVEV (reference sequence). The DNA for the CDR3 is TGTGCCAGCAGTTTAGCGGGCCGCTCCTACGAGCAGTACTTC. Its protein product is CASSLAGRSYEQYF.

V is TRBV10-2 and J is TRBJ2-2, with 8 positions matching TRBD1. This CDR3 comprises 14 residues. Germline trimming cut 7 bases from V and 1 base from J; bases unmatched to any gene: 2. Germline CDR1 reads WSHSY; CDR2 reads SAAADI. This CDR3 reads CASTGQGNTGELFF. The DNA for the CDR3 is TGCGCCAGCACCGGACAGGGGAACACCGGGGAGCTGTTTTTT.

The chain uses TRBV4-3 and TRBJ2-1; TRBD2 matches 9 bases. Germline CDR1 LGHNA, CDR2 YSLEER. CDR3 size: 16 residues. The ends lost 4 bases at V and 2 bases at J; junction bases unmatched: 6. CDR3 in amino acids: CASSRLASGAYNEQFF. The CDR3 region has the DNA TGCGCCAGCAGCCGACTGGCTAGCGGGGCCTACAATGAGCAGTTCTTC.

On this clone: The sample contains more than one DNA sequence encoding this CDR3. The chain is built from TRBV5-1 and TRBJ1-1, with D perhaps matching TRBD1 (5 bases). This CDR3 comprises 14 residues. Trimming took 3 bases from V and 0 from J, leaving 9 bases between them. Per the germline V gene, CDR1 is SGHRS and CDR2 is YFSETQ. The CDR3 is CASSSGTLNTEAFF. CDR3 coding DNA: TGCGCCAGCAGCTCTGGGACGCTGAACACTGAAGCTTTCTTT.

This chain connects TRBV18 to TRBJ1-1; the D gene is possibly TRBD1 (5 bases). The germline V gene has CDR1 KGHSH and CDR2 LQKENI. This CDR3 spans 17 amino acids. Trimming removed 3 bases at V and 0 bases at J, with 17 bases between. CDR3 nucleotides: TGTGCCAGCTCACCGTCGATAGGACAAACTATGAACACTGAAGCTTTCTTT. The encoded protein is CASSPSIGQTMNTEAFF. The full variable domain, in which reference TRBV18 and TRBJ1-1 provide the parts outside the CDR3, is NAGVMQNPRHLVRRRGQEARLRCSPMKGHSHVYWYRQLPEEGLKFMVYLQKENIIDESGMPKERFSAEFPKEGPSILRIQQVVRGDSAAYFCASSPSIGQTMNTEAFFGQGTRLTVV.

The chain employs TRBV7-9 and TRBJ1-2; D not resolved. The CDR3 is made up of 12 amino acids. CDR1 and CDR2 from the germline V gene are SEHNR and FQNEAQ (reference sequence). The CDR3 loop reads CVAGNYPYGYTF. In nucleotides, the CDR3 is TGTGTAGCGGGGAACTATCCTTATGGCTACACCTTC.

The genes are TRBV29-1 and TRBJ2-5; 7 nucleotides align to TRBD2. The CDR3 is 13 residues long. Per the germline V gene, CDR1 is SQVTM and CDR2 is ANQGSEA. V lost 3 bases, J lost 2 bases, and 3 bases stayed unmatched. The CDR3 is CSVEGTKQETQYF. DNA of the CDR3: TGCAGCGTTGAGGGGACTAAGCAAGAGACCCAGTACTTC.

This clone has a single count. CDR3 residues: CAWSGGLAPTYEQYF. The CDR3 DNA reads TGTGCCTGGAGCGGCGGACTAGCGCCAACCTACGAGCAGTACTTC. The chain uses TRBV30 and TRBJ2-7; TRBD2 matches 9 bases. This CDR3 is 15 amino acids long. V trimming: 3 bases; J trimming: 2 bases; junction bases outside the gene matches: 8. Germline CDR1 is GTSNPN and CDR2 is SVGIG (reference sequence).

The rearrangement joins TRBV6-5 to TRBJ2-7; D is possibly TRBD1 (5 bases). This CDR3 spans 14 amino acids. Germline CDR1 MNHEY, CDR2 SVGAGI. V shed 5 bases and J shed 2 bases, with 13 bases lying between them. CDR3 loop: CASSRVMDTYEQYF. CDR3 nucleotide sequence: TGTGCCAGCAGTCGCGTGATGGACACCTACGAGCAGTACTTC.

A note on this clone: A much larger clone is a single base away; this may be a read error. The rearrangement links TRBV7-2 to TRBJ1-3; no firm D call. Germline V gives CDR1 SGHTA, CDR2 FQGNSA. V was clipped by 8 bases and J by 5 bases, with 16 bases between them. The CDR3 is 14 amino acids. The CDR3 loop reads CASGLKAERNTIYF. The CDR3 DNA follows: TGTGCCAGCGGCCTAAAGGCAGAACGAAACACCATATATTTT.

The rearrangement links TRBV18 to TRBJ2-7; TRBD2 aligns across 12 bases. Germline lookup yields CDR1 KGHSH and CDR2 LQKENI. The trim removed 0 bases at V and 7 bases at J, leaving 7 bases unmatched. The CDR3 has 16 residues. The CDR3 here is CASSPPLAGGPGEQYF. CDR3 bases: TGTGCCAGCTCACCACCTCTAGCGGGAGGGCCGGGAGAGCAGTACTTC. The full variable domain, rest sourced from reference TRBV18 and TRBJ2-7, is NAGVMQNPRHLVRRRGQEARLRCSPMKGHSHVYWYRQLPEEGLKFMVYLQKENIIDESGMPKERFSAEFPKEGPSILRIQQVVRGDSAAYFCASSPPLAGGPGEQYFGPGTRLTVT.

The chain couples TRBV6-1 to TRBJ1-2; D is ambiguous. In germline, CDR1 is MNHNS, CDR2 SASEGT. The V and J ends lost 6 bases and 0 bases respectively, with 8 bases between them. The CDR3 runs 13 residues. The CDR3 reads CASRLIPNYGYTF. CDR3 coding DNA: TGTGCCAGCAGACTCATCCCTAACTATGGCTACACCTTC.

This chain uses TRBV6-5 with TRBJ2-7; 10 bases fit TRBD2. Germline trimming cut 3 bases from V and 6 bases from J; bases unmatched to any gene: 8. The CDR3 runs 15 residues. In germline, CDR1 is MNHEY, CDR2 SVGAGI. The CDR3 loop is CASSYRTSGTAEQYF. The CDR3 DNA sequence: TGTGCCAGCAGTTATCGGACTAGCGGAACCGCCGAGCAGTACTTC.

The chain combines TRBV6-6 with TRBJ1-1; D may be TRBD1 (6 bases). Trimming cost V 6 bases and J 7 bases, with 9 bases left between them. The germline gives CDR1 MNHNY, CDR2 SVGAGI (reference sequence). The CDR3 runs to 11 residues. Written as DNA, the CDR3 is TGTGCCAGCAGGGGGGGCTTTGAAGCTTTCTTT. This codes for CASRGGFEAFF.